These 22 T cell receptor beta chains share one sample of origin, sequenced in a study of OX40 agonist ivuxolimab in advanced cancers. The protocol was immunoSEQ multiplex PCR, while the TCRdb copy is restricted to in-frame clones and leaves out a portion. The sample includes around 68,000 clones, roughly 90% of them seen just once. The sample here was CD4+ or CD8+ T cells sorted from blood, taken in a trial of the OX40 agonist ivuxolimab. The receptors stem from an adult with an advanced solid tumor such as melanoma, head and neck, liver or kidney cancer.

Here the CDR3 reads CASSLERGITEAFF. As DNA, the CDR3 is TGTGCCAGCAGCTTAGAGAGGGGGATCACTGAAGCTTTCTTT. This chain connects TRBV7-9 to TRBJ1-1; a possible D gene is TRBD1 (6 bases). Trimming pared 1 base from V and 4 bases from J, leaving 10 bases between. The CDR3 is 14 amino acids. Per germline, CDR1 SEHNR and CDR2 FQNEAQ (reference sequence).

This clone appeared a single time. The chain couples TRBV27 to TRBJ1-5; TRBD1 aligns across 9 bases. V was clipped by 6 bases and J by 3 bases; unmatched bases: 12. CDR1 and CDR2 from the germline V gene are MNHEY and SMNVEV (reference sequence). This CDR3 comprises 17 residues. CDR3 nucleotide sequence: TGTGCCAGCAGCCCCGGGACAGGGAACCAGATCAATCAGCCCCAGCATTTT. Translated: CASSPGTGNQINQPQHF.

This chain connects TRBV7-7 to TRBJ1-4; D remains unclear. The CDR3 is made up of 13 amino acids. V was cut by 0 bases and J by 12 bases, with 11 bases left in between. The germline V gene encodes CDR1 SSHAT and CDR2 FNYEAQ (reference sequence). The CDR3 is CASSLASGEELFF. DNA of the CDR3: TGTGCCAGCAGCTTAGCGTCCGGGGAGGAACTGTTTTTT. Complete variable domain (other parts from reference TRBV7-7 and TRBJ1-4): GAGVSQSPRYKVTKRGQDVTLRCDPISSHATLYWYQQALGQGPEFLTYFNYEAQPDKSGLPSDRFSAERPEGSISTLTIQRTEQRDSAMYRCASSLASGEELFFGSGTQLSVL.

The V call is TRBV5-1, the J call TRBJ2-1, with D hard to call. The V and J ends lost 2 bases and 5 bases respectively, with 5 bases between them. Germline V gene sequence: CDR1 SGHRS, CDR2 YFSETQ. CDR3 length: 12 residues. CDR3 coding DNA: TGCGCCAGCAGCTTCCCAAACAATGAGCAGTTCTTC. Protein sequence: CASSFPNNEQFF.

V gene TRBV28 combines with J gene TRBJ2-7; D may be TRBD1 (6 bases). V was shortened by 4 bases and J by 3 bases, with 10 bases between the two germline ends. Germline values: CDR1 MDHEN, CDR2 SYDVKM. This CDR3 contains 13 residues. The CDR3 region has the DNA TGTGCCAGCAGTTGGACACAGGGCTACGAGCAGTACTTC. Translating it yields CASSWTQGYEQYF.

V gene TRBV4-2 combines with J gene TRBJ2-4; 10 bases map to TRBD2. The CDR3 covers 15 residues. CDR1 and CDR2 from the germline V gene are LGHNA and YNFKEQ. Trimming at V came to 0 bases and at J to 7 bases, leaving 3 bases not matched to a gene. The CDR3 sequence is CASSQEERGGNIQYF. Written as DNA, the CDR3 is TGTGCCAGCAGCCAAGAGGAGCGGGGGGGGAACATTCAGTACTTC.

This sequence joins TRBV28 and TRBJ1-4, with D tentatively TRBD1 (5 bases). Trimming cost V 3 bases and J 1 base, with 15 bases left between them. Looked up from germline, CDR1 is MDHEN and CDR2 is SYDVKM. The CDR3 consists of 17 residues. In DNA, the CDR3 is TGTGCCAGCAGTTTCTGGGGCACTTCTCTAACTAATGAAAAACTGTTTTTT. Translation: CASSFWGTSLTNEKLFF. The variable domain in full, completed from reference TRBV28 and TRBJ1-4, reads DVKVTQSSRYLVKRTGEKVFLECVQDMDHENMFWYRQDPGLGLRLIYFSYDVKMKEKGDIPEGYSVSREKKERFSLILESASTNQTSMYLCASSFWGTSLTNEKLFFGSGTQLSVL.

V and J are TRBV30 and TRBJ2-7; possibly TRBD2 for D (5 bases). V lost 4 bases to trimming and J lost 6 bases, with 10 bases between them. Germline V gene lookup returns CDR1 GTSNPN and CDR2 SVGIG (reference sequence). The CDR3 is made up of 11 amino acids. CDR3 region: CAWTGGREQYF. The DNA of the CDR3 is TGTGCCTGGACAGGCGGGCGCGAGCAGTACTTC.

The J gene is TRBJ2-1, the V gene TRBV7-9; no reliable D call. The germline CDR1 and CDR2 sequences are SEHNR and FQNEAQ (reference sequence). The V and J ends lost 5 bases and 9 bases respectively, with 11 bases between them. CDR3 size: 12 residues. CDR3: CASSEPSGEQFF. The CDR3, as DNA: TGTGCCAGCAGCGAACCCTCGGGTGAGCAGTTCTTC. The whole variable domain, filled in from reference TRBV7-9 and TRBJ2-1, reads DTGVSQNPRHKITKRGQNVTFRCDPISEHNRLYWYRQTLGQGPEFLTYFQNEAQLEKSRLLSDRFSAERPKGSFSTLEIQRTEQGDSAMYLCASSEPSGEQFFGPGTRLTVL.

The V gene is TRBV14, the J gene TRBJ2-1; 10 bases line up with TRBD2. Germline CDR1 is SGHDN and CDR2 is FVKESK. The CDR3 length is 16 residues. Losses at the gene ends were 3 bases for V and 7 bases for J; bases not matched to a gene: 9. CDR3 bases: TGTGCCAGCAGCCAGAGGGGGAGTAGCGGGAGGAATGAGCAGTTCTTC. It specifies CASSQRGSSGRNEQFF.

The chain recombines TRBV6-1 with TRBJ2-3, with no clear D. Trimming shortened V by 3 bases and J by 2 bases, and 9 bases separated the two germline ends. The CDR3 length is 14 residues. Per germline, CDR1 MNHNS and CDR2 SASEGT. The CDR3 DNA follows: TGTGCCAGCAGTGAGTTCCGGCTCACAGATACGCAGTATTTT. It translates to CASSEFRLTDTQYF.

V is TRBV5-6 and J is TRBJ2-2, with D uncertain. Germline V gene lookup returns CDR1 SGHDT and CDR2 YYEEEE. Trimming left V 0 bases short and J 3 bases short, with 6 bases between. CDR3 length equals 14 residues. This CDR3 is CASSLALYTGELFF. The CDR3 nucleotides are TGTGCCAGCAGCTTGGCCCTATACACCGGGGAGCTGTTTTTT.

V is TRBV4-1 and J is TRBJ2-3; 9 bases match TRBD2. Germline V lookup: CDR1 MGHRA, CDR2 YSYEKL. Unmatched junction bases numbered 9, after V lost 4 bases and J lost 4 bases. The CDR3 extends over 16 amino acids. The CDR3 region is CASSPPGGTSPDTQYF. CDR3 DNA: TGCGCCAGCAGCCCTCCCGGGGGGACTAGCCCAGATACGCAGTATTTT.

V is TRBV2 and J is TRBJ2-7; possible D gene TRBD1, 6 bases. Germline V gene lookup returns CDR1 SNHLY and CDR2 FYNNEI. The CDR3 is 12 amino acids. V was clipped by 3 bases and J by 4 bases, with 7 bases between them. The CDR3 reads CASSDGQYEQYF. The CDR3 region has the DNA TGTGCCAGCAGTGACGGACAGTACGAGCAGTACTTC.

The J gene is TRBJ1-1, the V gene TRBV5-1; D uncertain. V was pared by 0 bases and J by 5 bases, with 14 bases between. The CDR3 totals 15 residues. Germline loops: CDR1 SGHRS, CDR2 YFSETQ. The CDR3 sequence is CASSLGMGGWTEAFF. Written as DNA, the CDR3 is TGCGCCAGCAGCTTGGGGATGGGAGGGTGGACTGAAGCTTTCTTT. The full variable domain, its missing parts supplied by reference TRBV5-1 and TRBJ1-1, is KAGVTQTPRYLIKTRGQQVTLSCSPISGHRSVSWYQQTPGQGLQFLFEYFSETQRNKGNFPGRFSGRQFSNSRSEMNVSTLELGDSALYLCASSLGMGGWTEAFFGQGTRLTVV.

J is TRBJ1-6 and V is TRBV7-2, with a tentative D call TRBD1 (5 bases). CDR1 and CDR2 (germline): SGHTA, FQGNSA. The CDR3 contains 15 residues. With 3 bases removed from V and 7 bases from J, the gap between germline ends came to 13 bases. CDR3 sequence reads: CASSLRGLNNSPLHF. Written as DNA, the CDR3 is TGTGCCAGCAGCTTGCGGGGACTGAACAATTCACCCCTCCACTTT.

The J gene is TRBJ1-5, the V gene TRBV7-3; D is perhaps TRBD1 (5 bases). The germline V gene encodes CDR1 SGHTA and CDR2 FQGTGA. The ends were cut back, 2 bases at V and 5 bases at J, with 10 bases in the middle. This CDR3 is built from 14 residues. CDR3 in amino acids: CASSLAGGYQPQHF. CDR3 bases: TGTGCCAGCAGCTTAGCGGGGGGGTATCAGCCCCAGCATTTT.

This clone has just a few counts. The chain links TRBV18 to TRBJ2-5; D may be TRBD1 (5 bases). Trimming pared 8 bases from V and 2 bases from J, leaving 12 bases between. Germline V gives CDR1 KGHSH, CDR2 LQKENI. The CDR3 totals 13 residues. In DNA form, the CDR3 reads TGTGCCAGCGTTTCCAGGGAACAAGAGACCCAGTACTTC. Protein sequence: CASVSREQETQYF.

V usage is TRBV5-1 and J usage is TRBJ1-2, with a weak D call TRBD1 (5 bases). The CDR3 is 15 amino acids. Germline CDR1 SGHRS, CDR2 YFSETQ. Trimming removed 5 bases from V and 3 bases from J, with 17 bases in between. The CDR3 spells CASRVGDGHYYGYTF. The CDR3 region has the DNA TGCGCCAGCAGAGTAGGGGACGGCCATTACTATGGCTACACCTTC.

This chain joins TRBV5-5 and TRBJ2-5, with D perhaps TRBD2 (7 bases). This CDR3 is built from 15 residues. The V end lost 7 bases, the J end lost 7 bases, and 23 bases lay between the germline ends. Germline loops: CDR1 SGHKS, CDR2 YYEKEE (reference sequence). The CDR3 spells CASRPAGALWGTQYF. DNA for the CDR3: TGTGCCAGCCGCCCCGCGGGGGCCCTTTGGGGGACCCAGTACTTC.

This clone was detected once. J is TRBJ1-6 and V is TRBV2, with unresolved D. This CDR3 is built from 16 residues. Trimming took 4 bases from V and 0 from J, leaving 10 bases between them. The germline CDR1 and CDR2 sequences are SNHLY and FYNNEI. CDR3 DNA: TGTGCCAGCAGTGCGGGTGGGAGCTCCTATAATTCACCCCTCCACTTT. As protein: CASSAGGSSYNSPLHF.

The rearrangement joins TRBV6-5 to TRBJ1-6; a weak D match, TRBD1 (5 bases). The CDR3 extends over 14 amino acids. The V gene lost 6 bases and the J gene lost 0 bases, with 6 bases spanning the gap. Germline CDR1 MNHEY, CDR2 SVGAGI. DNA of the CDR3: TGTGCCAGCAGACAGGACTCCTATAATTCACCCCTCCACTTT. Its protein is CASRQDSYNSPLHF.